These T cell receptor beta chains were read from a single sample in a study of CD8 T cells in Susac syndrome. From the immunoSEQ multiplex PCR reads, TCRdb called clonotypes with MiXCR, one entry per CDR3 protein. Among 150,000 or so distinct CDR3 sequences listed, around 95% were seen once. The sequencing input was CD4+ T cells from PBMCs. The source is a human donor with Susac syndrome. CDR3s include the opening cysteine and the closing phenylalanine or tryptophan. The order of the fields is clone size, D gene, J gene, V gene, CDR3 DNA, CDR3 protein. A D gene is named only where the DNA matches it firmly. Size tells how often a clone was seen (once, few, many) or the class of an expanded clone, and some rows leave it out.

clone size: .
D gene: .
J gene: TRBJ2-7
V gene: TRBV9
CDR3 DNA: TGTGCCAGCAGTGGTGGGGGTGGGCACGAGCAGTACTTC
CDR3 protein: CASSGGGGHEQYF

clone size: .
D gene: .
J gene: TRBJ2-1
V gene: TRBV2
CDR3 DNA: TGTGCCGGCAACACCAATCAACACAATGAGCAGTTCTTC
CDR3 protein: CAGNTNQHNEQFF

clone size: .
D gene: .
J gene: TRBJ2-1
V gene: TRBV5-1
CDR3 DNA: TGCGCCAGCAGCTTGGAAGCGGAGTTGGGGCAGTTCTTC
CDR3 protein: CASSLEAELGQFF

clone size: .
D gene: .
J gene: TRBJ1-1
V gene: TRBV10-3
CDR3 DNA: TGTGCCATCATTAAAGCTTTCTTT
CDR3 protein: CAIIKAFF

clone size: .
D gene: .
J gene: TRBJ2-5
V gene: TRBV12-3/TRBV12-4
CDR3 DNA: TGTGCCAGCAGTATCAGGGGTCGTCAAGAGACCCAGTACTTC
CDR3 protein: CASSIRGRQETQYF

clone size: .
D gene: .
J gene: TRBJ1-1
V gene: TRBV20-1
CDR3 DNA: TGCAGTGCTAGAGTGCGGGGGACGGGCACTGAAGCTTTCTTT
CDR3 protein: CSARVRGTGTEAFF

clone size: .
D gene: .
J gene: TRBJ1-1
V gene: TRBV13
CDR3 DNA: TGTGCCAGCAGCCGGGGACATTTGGACACTGAAGCTTTCTTT
CDR3 protein: CASSRGHLDTEAFF

clone size: .
D gene: TRBD1
J gene: TRBJ2-7
V gene: TRBV7-2
CDR3 DNA: TGTGCCAGCAGCTTCCGACAGGGCGAGCAGTACTTC
CDR3 protein: CASSFRQGEQYF

clone size: .
D gene: .
J gene: TRBJ1-2
V gene: TRBV15
CDR3 DNA: TGTGCCACCAGCAGAGCGGGGGTTGACTATGGCTACACCTTC
CDR3 protein: CATSRAGVDYGYTF

clone size: .
D gene: TRBD1
J gene: TRBJ2-3
V gene: TRBV4-2
CDR3 DNA: TGTGCCAGCAGCCCACGGGACAGCGTTACAGATACGCAGTATTTT
CDR3 protein: CASSPRDSVTDTQYF

clone size: .
D gene: TRBD1
J gene: TRBJ2-3
V gene: TRBV30
CDR3 DNA: TGTGCCTGGAGTCTACAGGGGGCAGATACGCAGTATTTT
CDR3 protein: CAWSLQGADTQYF

clone size: .
D gene: TRBD2
J gene: TRBJ2-1
V gene: TRBV20-1
CDR3 DNA: TGCAGTGCGGCGGGGGGGGGAGGCAATGAGCAGTTCTTC
CDR3 protein: CSAAGGGGNEQFF

clone size: .
D gene: .
J gene: TRBJ2-1
V gene: TRBV15
CDR3 DNA: TGTGCCACCAGTCGACAACTAGCCTACGGCATCGCCTACAATGAGCAGTTCTTC
CDR3 protein: CATSRQLAYGIAYNEQFF

clone size: .
D gene: .
J gene: TRBJ1-2
V gene: TRBV30
CDR3 DNA: TGTGCCTGGAGTGTAATCTGGTTGGGCTACACCTTC
CDR3 protein: CAWSVIWLGYTF

clone size: .
D gene: TRBD1
J gene: TRBJ2-7
V gene: TRBV2
CDR3 DNA: TGTGCCAGCAGTGTAGACAGGGGGCTCTACGAGCAGTACTTC
CDR3 protein: CASSVDRGLYEQYF

clone size: .
D gene: .
J gene: TRBJ1-1
V gene: TRBV12-3/TRBV12-4
CDR3 DNA: TGTGCCAGCACCCGACGGGGGGACACTGAAGCTTTCTTT
CDR3 protein: CASTRRGDTEAFF

clone size: .
D gene: .
J gene: TRBJ2-5
V gene: TRBV30
CDR3 DNA: TGTGCCTGGAGCCGGGGTAGAGAAGAGACCCAGTACTTC
CDR3 protein: CAWSRGREETQYF

clone size: .
D gene: .
J gene: TRBJ1-4
V gene: TRBV12-3/TRBV12-4
CDR3 DNA: TGTGCCAGCAGCCTTCGGGGCCGGGAAAAACTGTTTTTT
CDR3 protein: CASSLRGREKLFF

clone size: once
D gene: .
J gene: TRBJ1-5
V gene: TRBV20-1
CDR3 DNA: TGCAGTGCTAGAGATCCAGGGAATCAGCCCCAGCATTTT
CDR3 protein: CSARDPGNQPQHF

clone size: .
D gene: .
J gene: TRBJ1-1
V gene: TRBV29-1
CDR3 DNA: TGCAGCGTTGATACCCAAGGATACACTGAAGCTTTCTTT
CDR3 protein: CSVDTQGYTEAFF

clone size: .
D gene: TRBD1
J gene: TRBJ1-4
V gene: TRBV20-1
CDR3 DNA: TGCAGTGCTAGTCAACAGGGGCTGGCTAATGAAAAACTGTTTTTT
CDR3 protein: CSASQQGLANEKLFF

clone size: .
D gene: .
J gene: TRBJ2-1
V gene: TRBV9
CDR3 DNA: TGTGCCAGCAGCGGGACTGGGGTTTGGGGCGAGCAGTTCTTC
CDR3 protein: CASSGTGVWGEQFF

clone size: .
D gene: .
J gene: TRBJ2-7
V gene: TRBV29-1
CDR3 DNA: TGCAGCGTTGAAGCGGTAGGAGGGCGCGGGACCTCCTACGAGCAGTACTTC
CDR3 protein: CSVEAVGGRGTSYEQYF

clone size: .
D gene: .
J gene: TRBJ2-7
V gene: TRBV5-4
CDR3 DNA: TGTGCCAGCAGCTTGGGGGCAGAGCGCGAGCAGTACTTC
CDR3 protein: CASSLGAEREQYF

clone size: .
D gene: TRBD2
J gene: TRBJ2-3
V gene: TRBV20-1
CDR3 DNA: TGCAGTGCCGCCAGGAGCGGGAGCCGCACAGATACGCAGTATTTT
CDR3 protein: CSAARSGSRTDTQYF

clone size: .
D gene: .
J gene: TRBJ1-1
V gene: TRBV7-8
CDR3 DNA: TGTGCCAGCAGCCAGATCCTTGGCACTGAAGCTTTCTTT
CDR3 protein: CASSQILGTEAFF

clone size: .
D gene: TRBD1
J gene: TRBJ2-5
V gene: TRBV30
CDR3 DNA: TGTGCCTGTCCGGGACAGGGGGCCCAAGAGACCCAGTACTTC
CDR3 protein: CACPGQGAQETQYF

clone size: .
D gene: .
J gene: TRBJ1-1
V gene: TRBV6-4
CDR3 DNA: TGTGCCAGCTTCCAGGGCATGAACACTGAAGCTTTCTTT
CDR3 protein: CASFQGMNTEAFF

clone size: .
D gene: TRBD2
J gene: TRBJ2-3
V gene: TRBV2
CDR3 DNA: TGTGCCAGCACCCCGAGCGGGGGGGGGACAGATACGCAGTATTTT
CDR3 protein: CASTPSGGGTDTQYF

clone size: few
D gene: .
J gene: TRBJ2-3
V gene: TRBV2
CDR3 DNA: TGTGCCAGCAGTCGGAGCACAGATACGCAGTATTTT
CDR3 protein: CASSRSTDTQYF

clone size: .
D gene: TRBD2
J gene: TRBJ2-3
V gene: TRBV9
CDR3 DNA: TGTGCCAGCAGCATCGGACTAGCGGGAATGGATACGCAGTATTTT
CDR3 protein: CASSIGLAGMDTQYF

clone size: .
D gene: .
J gene: TRBJ1-2
V gene: TRBV20-1
CDR3 DNA: TGCAGTGCGGACACGGGCGGCGTGAGAGGCTACACCTTC
CDR3 protein: CSADTGGVRGYTF

clone size: .
D gene: .
J gene: TRBJ2-5
V gene: TRBV30
CDR3 DNA: TGTGCCTGGACCGCGGGGAGGGAGACCCAGTACTTC
CDR3 protein: CAWTAGRETQYF

clone size: .
D gene: .
J gene: TRBJ2-5
V gene: TRBV5-1
CDR3 DNA: TGCGCCAGCAGCTTAGAATCGTCTAGAGAGACCCAGTACTTC
CDR3 protein: CASSLESSRETQYF

clone size: .
D gene: TRBD2
J gene: TRBJ2-1
V gene: TRBV3-1
CDR3 DNA: TGTGCCAGCAGCCAAGACATAGCGGGGGGAAGCTCCTACAATGAGCAGTTCTTC
CDR3 protein: CASSQDIAGGSSYNEQFF

clone size: .
D gene: TRBD1
J gene: TRBJ2-7
V gene: TRBV5-7
CDR3 DNA: TGTGCCAGCAGGGACGGGACAGGGACCTACGAGCAGTACTTC
CDR3 protein: CASRDGTGTYEQYF

clone size: .
D gene: .
J gene: TRBJ2-3
V gene: TRBV20-1
CDR3 DNA: TGCAGTGCTTACGGACAATTAGATACGCAGTATTTT
CDR3 protein: CSAYGQLDTQYF

clone size: once
D gene: TRBD1
J gene: TRBJ2-3
V gene: TRBV30
CDR3 DNA: TGTGCCGGACAAGGACAGGGCACAGCGCAGTATTTT
CDR3 protein: CAGQGQGTAQYF